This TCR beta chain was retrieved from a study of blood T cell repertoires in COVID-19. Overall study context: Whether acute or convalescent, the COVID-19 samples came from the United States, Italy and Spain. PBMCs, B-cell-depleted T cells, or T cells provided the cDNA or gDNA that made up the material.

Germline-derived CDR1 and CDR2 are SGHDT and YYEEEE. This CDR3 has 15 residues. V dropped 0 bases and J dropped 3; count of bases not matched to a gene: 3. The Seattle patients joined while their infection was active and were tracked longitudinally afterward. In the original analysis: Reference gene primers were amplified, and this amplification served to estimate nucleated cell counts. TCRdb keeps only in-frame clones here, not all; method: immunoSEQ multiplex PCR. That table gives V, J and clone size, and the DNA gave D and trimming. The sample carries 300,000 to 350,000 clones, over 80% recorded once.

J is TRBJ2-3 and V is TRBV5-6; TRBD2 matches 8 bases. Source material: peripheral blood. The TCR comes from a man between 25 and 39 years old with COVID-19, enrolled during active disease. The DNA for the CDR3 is TGTGCCAGCAGCTTGGTCGGCGGGGGGACAGATACGCAGTATTTT. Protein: CASSLVGGGTDTQYF. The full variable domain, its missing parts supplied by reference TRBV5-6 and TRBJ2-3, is DAGVTQSPTHLIKTRGQQVTLRCSPKSGHDTVSWYQQALGQGPQFIFQYYEEEERQRGNFPDRFSGHQFPNYSSELNVNALLLGDSALYLCASSLVGGGTDTQYFGPGTRLTVL.